Listed below are T cell receptor beta chains from one sample, sequenced in a study of identical twins. In TCRdb, the 5' RACE reads were re-called with MiXCR into one record per CDR3 protein. The repertoire includes about 240,000 distinct CDR3 sequences, more than 9% of them detected once, and 10% sits in the top ten. The sequenced sample consisted of memory T cells sorted from blood. The receptors were gathered from a middle-aged man in good health. Each CDR3 is given with its conserved first and last residue. A D gene is named only where the DNA matches it firmly. Size is omitted from some rows. Given values are once, few, many or a class for expanded clones.

TRBV12-3/TRBV12-4	TRBJ2-3	many	TRBD2	CASSSTSGGSTDTQYF	TGTGCCAGCAGTTCGACTAGCGGGGGAAGCACAGATACGCAGTATTTT
TRBV29-1	TRBJ2-5	few	TRBD2	CSAGLAEETQYF	TGCAGCGCAGGACTAGCGGAAGAGACCCAGTACTTC
TRBV4-1	TRBJ2-3	few	NA	CASSQGRRGDTDTQYF	TGCGCCAGCAGCCAAGGCCGCAGAGGGGACACAGATACGCAGTATTTT
TRBV7-9	TRBJ2-7	NA	TRBD1	CASSFGQGADQYF	TGTGCCAGCAGCTTCGGACAGGGGGCGGACCAGTACTTC
TRBV6-1	TRBJ2-3	NA	TRBD2	CASLGLAASDTQYF	TGTGCCAGCCTAGGACTAGCGGCTTCCGATACGCAGTATTTT
TRBV11-2	TRBJ2-2	many	NA	CASLERRSPNTGELFF	TGTGCCAGCCTCGAACGCAGGTCTCCCAACACCGGGGAGCTGTTTTTT
TRBV5-1	TRBJ2-3	many	TRBD2	CASSSWTSGRITQYF	TGCGCCAGCAGCTCATGGACTAGCGGGAGGATCACGCAGTATTTT
TRBV10-2	TRBJ1-4	NA	NA	CASSEFTGKSNEKLFF	TGCGCCAGCAGTGAGTTTACAGGGAAATCTAATGAAAAACTGTTTTTT
TRBV11-2	TRBJ2-7	few	NA	CASSLDYSGHRAYEQYF	TGTGCCAGCAGCTTAGATTATAGCGGGCACAGGGCCTACGAGCAGTACTTC
TRBV12-3/TRBV12-4	TRBJ1-1	NA	TRBD1	CASSSGQVLNTEAFF	TGTGCCAGCAGTTCCGGACAGGTTTTGAACACTGAAGCTTTCTTT